This T cell receptor beta chain was recovered during a study of T cells after posttransplantation cyclophosphamide. Whole-study results and caveats: Donor CD8+ memory clones often dominated recipient blood repertoires at later times. TRB clonality was highly associated with recipient CMV seropositivity and reactivation. Blood and skin or GI T cell repertoires showed limited TRB overlap.

In regard to this clone: The antigen is unknown.

Methotrexate plus calcineurin inhibitor accompanied controls' myeloablative marrow transplants; sampling was 1 year later. This table comes from immunoSEQ multiplex PCR, and its TCRdb copy is limited to in-frame clones, with some not included. This table has around 3,600 clones, about 69% appearing once. The TCR comes from a female patient in her fifties who received an allogeneic stem cell transplant from an unrelated donor, was CMV-positive, and had acute and chronic GVHD. Some of the T cells might come from the graft donor. The source material was PBMCs, sampled after allogeneic stem cell transplant with calcineurin inhibitor and methotrexate.

The CDR3 DNA follows: TGTGCCAGCAGTTACTCTTCGTACTATGGCTACACCTTC. It translates to CASSYSSYYGYTF. This chain connects TRBV6-5 to TRBJ1-2; D not certain. The germline CDR1 and CDR2 sequences are MNHEY and SVGAGI. The CDR3 is 13 amino acids. Trimming removed 0 bases from V and 3 bases from J, with 5 bases in between.